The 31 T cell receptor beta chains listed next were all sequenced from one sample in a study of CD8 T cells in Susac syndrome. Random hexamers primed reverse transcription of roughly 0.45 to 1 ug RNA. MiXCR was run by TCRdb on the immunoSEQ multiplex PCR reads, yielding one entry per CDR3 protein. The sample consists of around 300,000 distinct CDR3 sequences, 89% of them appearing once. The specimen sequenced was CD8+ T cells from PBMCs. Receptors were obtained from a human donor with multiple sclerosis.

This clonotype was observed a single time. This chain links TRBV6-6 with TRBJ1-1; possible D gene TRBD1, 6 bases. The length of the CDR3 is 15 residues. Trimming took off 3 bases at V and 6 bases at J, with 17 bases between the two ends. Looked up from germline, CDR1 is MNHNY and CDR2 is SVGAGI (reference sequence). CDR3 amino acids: CASSYRTTGLAEAFF. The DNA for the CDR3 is TGTGCCAGCAGTTATCGAACGACAGGTCTAGCTGAAGCTTTCTTT.

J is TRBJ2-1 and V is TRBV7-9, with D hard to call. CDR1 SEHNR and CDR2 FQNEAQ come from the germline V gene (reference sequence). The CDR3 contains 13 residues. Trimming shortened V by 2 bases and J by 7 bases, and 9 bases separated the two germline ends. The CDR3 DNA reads TGTGCCAGCAGCTTAATAATGTTAAATGAGCAGTTCTTC. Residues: CASSLIMLNEQFF.

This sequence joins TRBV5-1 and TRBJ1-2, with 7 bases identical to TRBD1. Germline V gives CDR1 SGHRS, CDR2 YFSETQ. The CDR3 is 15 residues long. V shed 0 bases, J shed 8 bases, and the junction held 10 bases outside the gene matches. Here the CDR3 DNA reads TGCGCCAGCAGCTTGGAGCGGGACAGACCTCTAGGCTACACCTTC. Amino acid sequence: CASSLERDRPLGYTF.

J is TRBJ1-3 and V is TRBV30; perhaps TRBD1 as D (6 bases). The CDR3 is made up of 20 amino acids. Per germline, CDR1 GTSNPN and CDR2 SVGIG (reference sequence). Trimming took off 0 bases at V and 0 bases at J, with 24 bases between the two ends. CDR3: CAWSVIPGITGLISGNTIYF. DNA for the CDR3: TGTGCCTGGAGTGTAATTCCGGGAATTACAGGGCTAATCTCTGGAAACACCATATATTTT.

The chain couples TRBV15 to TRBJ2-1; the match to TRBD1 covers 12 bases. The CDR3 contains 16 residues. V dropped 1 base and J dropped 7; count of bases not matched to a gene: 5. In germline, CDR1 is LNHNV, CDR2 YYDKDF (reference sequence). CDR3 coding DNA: TGTGCCACCAGCAGAGGTGGGACAGGGGGCAGGAATGAGCAGTTCTTC. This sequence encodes CATSRGGTGGRNEQFF.

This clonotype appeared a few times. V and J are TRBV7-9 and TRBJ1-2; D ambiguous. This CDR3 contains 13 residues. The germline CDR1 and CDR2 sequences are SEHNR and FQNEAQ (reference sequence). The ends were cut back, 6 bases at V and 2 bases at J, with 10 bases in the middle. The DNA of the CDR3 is TGTGCCAGCAGGTTGGACGGCAACTATGGCTACACCTTC. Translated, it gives CASRLDGNYGYTF.

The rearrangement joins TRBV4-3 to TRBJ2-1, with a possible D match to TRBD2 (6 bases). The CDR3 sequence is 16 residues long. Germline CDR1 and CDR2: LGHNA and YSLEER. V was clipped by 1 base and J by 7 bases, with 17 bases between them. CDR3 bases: TGCGCCAGCAGCCAAGGGCCGGGACTTGAGGGTAATGAGCAGTTCTTC. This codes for CASSQGPGLEGNEQFF.

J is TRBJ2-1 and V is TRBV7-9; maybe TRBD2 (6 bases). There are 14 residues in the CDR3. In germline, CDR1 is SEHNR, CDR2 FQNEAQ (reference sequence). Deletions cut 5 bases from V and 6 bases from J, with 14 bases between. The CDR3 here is CASSPDSGTNEQFF. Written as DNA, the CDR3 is TGTGCCAGCAGCCCCGATAGCGGTACCAATGAGCAGTTCTTC.

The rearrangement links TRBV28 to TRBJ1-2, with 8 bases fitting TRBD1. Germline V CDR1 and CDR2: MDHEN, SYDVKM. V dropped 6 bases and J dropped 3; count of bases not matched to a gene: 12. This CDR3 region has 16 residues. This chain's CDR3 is CASSRTRTGYDYGYTF. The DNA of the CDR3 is TGTGCCAGCAGCCGTACGCGGACAGGGTACGACTATGGCTACACCTTC.

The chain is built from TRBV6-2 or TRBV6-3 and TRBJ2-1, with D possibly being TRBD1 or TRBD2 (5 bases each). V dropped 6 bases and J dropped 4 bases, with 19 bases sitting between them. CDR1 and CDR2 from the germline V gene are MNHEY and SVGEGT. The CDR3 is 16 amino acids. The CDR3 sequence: CASRGPDFKSYNEQFF. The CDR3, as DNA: TGTGCCAGCAGGGGGCCGGACTTCAAATCTTACAATGAGCAGTTCTTC.

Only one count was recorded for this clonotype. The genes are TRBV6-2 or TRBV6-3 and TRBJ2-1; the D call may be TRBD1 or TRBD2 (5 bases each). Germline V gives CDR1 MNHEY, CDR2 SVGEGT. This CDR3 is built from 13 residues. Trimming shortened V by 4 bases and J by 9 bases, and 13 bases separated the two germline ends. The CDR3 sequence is CASSWSSRGEQFF. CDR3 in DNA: TGTGCCAGCAGTTGGTCCTCGAGGGGTGAGCAGTTCTTC.

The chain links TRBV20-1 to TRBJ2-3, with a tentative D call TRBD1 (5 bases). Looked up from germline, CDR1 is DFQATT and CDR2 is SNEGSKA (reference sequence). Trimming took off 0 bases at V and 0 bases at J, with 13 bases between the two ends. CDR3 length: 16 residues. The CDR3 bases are TGCAGTGCTAGAGATGGGGCCAGGGATAGCACAGATACGCAGTATTTT. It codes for CSARDGARDSTDTQYF.

Here the CDR3 reads CASRSGAGGYSYEQYF. The CDR3 bases are TGTGCCAGCAGGAGTGGGGCGGGAGGCTACTCCTACGAGCAGTACTTC. V gene TRBV7-2 combines with J gene TRBJ2-7; the match to TRBD2 covers 8 bases. The CDR3 is made up of 16 amino acids. V lost 6 bases to trimming and J lost 0 bases; unmatched junction nucleotides: 10. Germline assignment: CDR1 SGHTA and CDR2 FQGNSA.

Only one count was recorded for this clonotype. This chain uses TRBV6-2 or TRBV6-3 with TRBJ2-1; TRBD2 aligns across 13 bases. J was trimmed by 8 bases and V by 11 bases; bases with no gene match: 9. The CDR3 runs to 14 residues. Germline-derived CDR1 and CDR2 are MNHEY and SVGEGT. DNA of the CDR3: TGTGCCGGCTCAAGGACTAGCGGGGGATATGAGCAGTTCTTC. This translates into CAGSRTSGGYEQFF.

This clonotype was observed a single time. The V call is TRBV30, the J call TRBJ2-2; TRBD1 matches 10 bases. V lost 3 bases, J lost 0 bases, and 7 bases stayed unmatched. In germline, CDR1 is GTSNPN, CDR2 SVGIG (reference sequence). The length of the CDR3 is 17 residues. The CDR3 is CAWRPGQGRANTGELFF. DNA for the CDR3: TGTGCCTGGAGACCGGGACAGGGGCGGGCGAACACCGGGGAGCTGTTTTTT.

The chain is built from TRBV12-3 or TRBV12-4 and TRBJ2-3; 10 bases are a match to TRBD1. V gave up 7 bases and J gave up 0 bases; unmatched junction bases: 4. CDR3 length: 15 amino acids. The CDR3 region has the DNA TGTGCCAGCACCCGGACAGGGGGTAGCACAGATACGCAGTATTTT. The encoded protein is CASTRTGGSTDTQYF.

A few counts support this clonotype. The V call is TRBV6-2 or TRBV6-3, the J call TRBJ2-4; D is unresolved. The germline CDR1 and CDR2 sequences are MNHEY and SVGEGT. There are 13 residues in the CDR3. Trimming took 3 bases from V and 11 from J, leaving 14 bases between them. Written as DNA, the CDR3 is TGTGCCAGCAGTTATTCGTCGCGAGCACTTCAGTACTTC. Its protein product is CASSYSSRALQYF.

CDR3 coding DNA: TGTGCCAGCAGCTTCGGGACAGGGCTCGAGCAGTACTTC. It codes for CASSFGTGLEQYF. The rearrangement joins TRBV7-9 to TRBJ2-7; 9 bases agree with TRBD1. In germline, CDR1 is SEHNR, CDR2 FQNEAQ (reference sequence). The length of the CDR3 is 13 residues. The V and J ends lost 3 bases and 6 bases, in that order; junction bases with no gene match: 3.

The CDR3 DNA sequence: TGTGCCAGCAGGGGGGGTAGAAATGAGCAGTTCTTC. Translating it yields CASRGGRNEQFF. This chain connects TRBV7-8 to TRBJ2-1; a possible D gene is TRBD2 (6 bases). This CDR3 spans 12 amino acids. Trimming removed 6 bases from V and 7 bases from J, with 10 bases in between. The germline CDR1 and CDR2 sequences are SGHVS and FQNEAQ.

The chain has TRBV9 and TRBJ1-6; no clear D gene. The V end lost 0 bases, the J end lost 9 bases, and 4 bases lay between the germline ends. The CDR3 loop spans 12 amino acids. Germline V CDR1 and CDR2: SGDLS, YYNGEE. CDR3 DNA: TGTGCCAGCAGCGTAGGCGGTTCACCCCTCCACTTT. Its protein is CASSVGGSPLHF.

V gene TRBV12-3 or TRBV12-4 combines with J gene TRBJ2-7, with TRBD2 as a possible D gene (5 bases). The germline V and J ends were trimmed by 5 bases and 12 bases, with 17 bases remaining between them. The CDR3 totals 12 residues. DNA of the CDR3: TGTGCCAGCAGTCCCACCGGGGTACTAAGGTACTTC. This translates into CASSPTGVLRYF.

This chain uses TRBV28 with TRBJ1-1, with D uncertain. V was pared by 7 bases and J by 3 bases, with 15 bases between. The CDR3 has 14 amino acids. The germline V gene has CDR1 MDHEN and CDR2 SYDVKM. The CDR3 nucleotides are TGTGCCAGCACAAGGACGGAAGAGGACACTGAAGCTTTCTTT. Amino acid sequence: CASTRTEEDTEAFF.

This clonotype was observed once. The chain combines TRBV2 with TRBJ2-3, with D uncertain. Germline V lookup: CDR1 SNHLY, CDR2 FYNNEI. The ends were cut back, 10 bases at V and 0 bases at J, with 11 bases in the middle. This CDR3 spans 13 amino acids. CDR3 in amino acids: CAIPGRSTDTQYF. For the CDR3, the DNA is TGTGCCATCCCAGGACGGAGCACAGATACGCAGTATTTT.

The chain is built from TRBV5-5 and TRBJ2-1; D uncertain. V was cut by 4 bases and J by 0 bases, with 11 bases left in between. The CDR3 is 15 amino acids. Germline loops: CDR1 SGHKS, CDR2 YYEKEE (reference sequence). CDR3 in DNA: TGTGCCAGCAGCCCACTCTACGACTCCTACAATGAGCAGTTCTTC. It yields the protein CASSPLYDSYNEQFF.

CDR3 amino acids: CASSPTGTSTDTQYF. CDR3 DNA sequence: TGTGCCAGCAGCCCAACAGGGACTAGCACAGATACGCAGTATTTT. The V call is TRBV7-3, the J call TRBJ2-3; D is possibly TRBD1 or TRBD2 (6 bases each). CDR1 is SGHTA and CDR2 is FQGTGA in the germline V gene. CDR3 length equals 15 residues. Between the trimmed V and J ends, which lost 5 bases and 0 bases, there was a span of 12 bases.

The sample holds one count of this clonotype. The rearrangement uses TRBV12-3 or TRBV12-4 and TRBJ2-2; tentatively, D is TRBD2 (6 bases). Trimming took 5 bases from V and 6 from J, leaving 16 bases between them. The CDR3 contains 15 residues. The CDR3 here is CASSDAVGGAGELFF. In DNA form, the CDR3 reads TGTGCCAGCAGTGACGCGGTGGGGGGAGCCGGGGAGCTGTTTTTT.

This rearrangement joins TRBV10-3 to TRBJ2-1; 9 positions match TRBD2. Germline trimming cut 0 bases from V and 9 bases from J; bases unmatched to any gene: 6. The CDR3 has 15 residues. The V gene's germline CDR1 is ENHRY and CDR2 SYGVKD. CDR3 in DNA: TGTGCCATCAGTGAGTCTTCTAGCGGGGTGGCTGAGCAGTTCTTC. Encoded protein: CAISESSSGVAEQFF.

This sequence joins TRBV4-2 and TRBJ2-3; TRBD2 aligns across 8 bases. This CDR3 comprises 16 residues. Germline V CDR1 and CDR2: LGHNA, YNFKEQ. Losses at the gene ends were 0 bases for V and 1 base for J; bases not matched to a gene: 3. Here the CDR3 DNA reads TGTGCCAGCAGCCAAGATCGGGGGGGCGGCACAGATACGCAGTATTTT. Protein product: CASSQDRGGGTDTQYF.

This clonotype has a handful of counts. CDR3 protein: CASSKEPDRGPNYEQYF. CDR3 sequence (DNA): TGTGCCAGCAGCAAAGAACCGGACAGGGGGCCAAACTACGAGCAGTACTTC. V gene TRBV21-1 combines with J gene TRBJ2-7; TRBD1 is the table's D call and was not checked against the DNA. TRBV21-1 is tagged as a pseudogene. The CDR3 covers 17 residues.

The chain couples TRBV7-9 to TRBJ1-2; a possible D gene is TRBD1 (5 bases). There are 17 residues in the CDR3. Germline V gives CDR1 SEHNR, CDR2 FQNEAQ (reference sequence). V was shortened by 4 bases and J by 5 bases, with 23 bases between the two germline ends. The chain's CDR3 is CASSSQLGGHPYYGYTF. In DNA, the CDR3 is TGTGCCAGCAGCTCCCAATTGGGAGGACACCCCTATTATGGCTACACCTTC. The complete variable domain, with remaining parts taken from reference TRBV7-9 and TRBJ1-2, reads DTGVSQNPRHKITKRGQNVTFRCDPISEHNRLYWYRQTLGQGPEFLTYFQNEAQLEKSRLLSDRFSAERPKGSFSTLEIQRTEQGDSAMYLCASSSQLGGHPYYGYTFGSGTRLTVV.

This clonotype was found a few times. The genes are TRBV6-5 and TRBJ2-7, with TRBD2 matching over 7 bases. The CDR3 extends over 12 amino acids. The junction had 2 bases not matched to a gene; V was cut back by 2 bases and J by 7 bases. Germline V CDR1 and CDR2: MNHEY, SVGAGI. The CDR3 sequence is CASSYVRGEQYF. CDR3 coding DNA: TGTGCCAGCAGTTACGTGCGGGGGGAGCAGTACTTC.